Shown below are 26 T cell receptor beta chains from a single sample sequenced in a study of cytomegalovirus exposure and HLA in healthy donors. With 60 Vbeta and 13 Jbeta primers, the PCR was carried out. Repertoires were generated with immunoSEQ multiplex PCR, while TCRdb's copy carries only in-frame clones and drops some. Among about 100,000 clones listed, roughly four fifths were seen once. The sample comprised PBMCs. These receptors were collected from a male donor in good health and CMV-seropositive.

This clone was counted only a few times. The chain recombines TRBV19 with TRBJ1-2; D gene uncertain. This CDR3 region has 14 residues. V lost 6 bases to trimming and J lost 4 bases, with 15 bases between them. CDR1 is LNHDA, CDR2 SQIVND, per germline (reference sequence). The CDR3 DNA sequence: TGTGCCAGTAGCACACTCGGGATGATCTATGGCTACACCTTC. Translating gives CASSTLGMIYGYTF.

The chain recombines TRBV15 with TRBJ2-5; 10 bases are shared with TRBD1. The CDR3 totals 15 residues. Germline V CDR1 and CDR2: LNHNV, YYDKDF (reference sequence). Unmatched junction bases numbered 6, after V lost 3 bases and J lost 5 bases. This CDR3 reads CATSREDRGWETQYF. DNA of the CDR3: TGTGCCACCAGCAGGGAGGACAGGGGGTGGGAGACCCAGTACTTC.

This chain uses TRBV7-6 with TRBJ2-5; D is unclear. V lost 5 bases and J lost 3, with 7 bases in between. The CDR3 is 12 residues long. CDR1 and CDR2 from the germline V gene are SGHVS and FNYEAQ. This chain's CDR3 is CASSRHEETQYF. CDR3 nucleotide sequence: TGTGCCAGCAGCCGACATGAAGAGACCCAGTACTTC.

V and J are TRBV30 and TRBJ2-1, with 11 bases fitting TRBD2. The germline V gene encodes CDR1 GTSNPN and CDR2 SVGIG (reference sequence). The CDR3 runs to 14 residues. Trimming took 0 bases from V and 8 from J; bases not matched to a gene: 3. The DNA of the CDR3 is TGTGCCTGGAGTGTTAGCGGGGGGGCCGATGAGCAGTTCTTC. It specifies CAWSVSGGADEQFF.

This clone was counted only a few times. V usage is TRBV5-1 and J usage is TRBJ2-3, with 8 bases that match TRBD2. Germline V gene data show CDR1 as SGHRS and CDR2 as YFSETQ. The CDR3 covers 14 residues. The J segment lost 3 bases and the V segment lost 7 bases, leaving 7 bases of the junction unmatched. CDR3 residues: CASGGGTQTDTQYF. The CDR3 nucleotides read TGCGCCAGCGGCGGGGGGACGCAGACAGATACGCAGTATTTT.

The chain joins TRBV2 to TRBJ1-5; no clear D. The CDR3 loop spans 14 amino acids. V lost 1 base, J lost 7 bases, and 11 bases lay in between. Per germline, CDR1 SNHLY and CDR2 FYNNEI. CDR3 protein: CASSEGFGVQPQHF. CDR3 nucleotides: TGTGCCAGCAGTGAAGGTTTCGGGGTACAGCCCCAGCATTTT.

J is TRBJ1-2 and V is TRBV10-3; TRBD1 aligns across 7 bases. The CDR3 spans 13 residues. V was pared by 0 bases and J by 10 bases, with 5 bases of the junction left unmatched. In germline, CDR1 is ENHRY, CDR2 SYGVKD. The CDR3 loop reads CAISESNDRAYTF. CDR3 DNA sequence: TGTGCCATCAGTGAGTCAAATGACAGGGCCTACACCTTC.

V and J are TRBV11-3 and TRBJ2-7; TRBD1 might be the D (5 bases). The CDR3 is made up of 13 amino acids. V was trimmed by 4 bases and J by 2 bases, leaving 9 bases between them. Per the germline V gene, CDR1 is SGHNT and CDR2 is YENEEA. CDR3 sequence reads: CASSSVGAYEQYF. As DNA, the CDR3 is TGTGCCAGCAGCTCGGTAGGGGCCTACGAGCAGTACTTC.

This rearrangement joins TRBV30 to TRBJ1-2, with D possibly being TRBD1 (5 bases). V gave up 0 bases and J gave up 4 bases, with 24 bases separating them. The germline gives CDR1 GTSNPN, CDR2 SVGIG (reference sequence). The CDR3 runs 18 residues. Here the CDR3 reads CAWSVPPGSGGWGYGYTF. Written as DNA, the CDR3 is TGTGCCTGGAGTGTACCTCCGGGAAGCGGGGGATGGGGCTATGGCTACACCTTC.

Here the CDR3 reads CASSVGLAGMYQETQYF. DNA of the CDR3: TGCGCCAGCAGCGTCGGACTAGCGGGGATGTACCAAGAGACCCAGTACTTC. This chain connects TRBV5-1 to TRBJ2-5; 12 nucleotides agree with TRBD2. Per germline, CDR1 SGHRS and CDR2 YFSETQ. J was trimmed by 0 bases and V by 4 bases; bases with no gene match: 7. CDR3 length equals 17 residues. The full variable domain, completed using reference TRBV5-1 and TRBJ2-5, is KAGVTQTPRYLIKTRGQQVTLSCSPISGHRSVSWYQQTPGQGLQFLFEYFSETQRNKGNFPGRFSGRQFSNSRSEMNVSTLELGDSALYLCASSVGLAGMYQETQYFGPGTRLLVL.

A few counts support this clone. V and J are TRBV9 and TRBJ1-1, with D maybe TRBD1 (6 bases). This CDR3 comprises 14 residues. Trimming took off 2 bases at V and 5 bases at J, with 13 bases between the two ends. Germline assignment: CDR1 SGDLS and CDR2 YYNGEE. The CDR3 sequence: CASSVNYRETEAFF. CDR3 sequence (DNA): TGTGCCAGCAGCGTTAACTACAGGGAGACTGAAGCTTTCTTT.

The chain has TRBV10-3 and TRBJ1-6; unclear D gene. Germline V gene data show CDR1 as ENHRY and CDR2 as SYGVKD. V was pared by 3 bases and J by 5 bases, with 11 bases between. This CDR3 region has 15 residues. CDR3 DNA sequence: TGTGCCATCAGTGATCCCGAAAGCAATAATTCACCCCTCCACTTT. Translating it yields CAISDPESNNSPLHF.

The genes are TRBV7-9 and TRBJ1-2; 7 positions agree with TRBD1. V dropped 4 bases and J dropped 0; count of bases not matched to a gene: 8. CDR1 is SEHNR and CDR2 is FQNEAQ in the germline V gene (reference sequence). The CDR3 runs to 16 residues. DNA for the CDR3: TGTGCCAGCAGCTCAGACAGGGCGCCAGCTAACTATGGCTACACCTTC. Amino acids: CASSSDRAPANYGYTF. The complete variable domain, with remaining parts taken from reference TRBV7-9 and TRBJ1-2, reads DTGVSQNPRHKITKRGQNVTFRCDPISEHNRLYWYRQTLGQGPEFLTYFQNEAQLEKSRLLSDRFSAERPKGSFSTLEIQRTEQGDSAMYLCASSSDRAPANYGYTFGSGTRLTVV.

This chain connects TRBV11-2 to TRBJ2-1, with 7 nucleotides matching TRBD1. The CDR3 spans 14 residues. CDR1 is SGHAT and CDR2 is FQNNGV in the germline V gene. V gave up 4 bases and J gave up 7 bases; unmatched junction bases: 7. The CDR3 spells CASSSPTGWNEQFF. The DNA for the CDR3 is TGTGCCAGCAGCTCCCCGACAGGGTGGAATGAGCAGTTCTTC.

The chain recombines TRBV9 with TRBJ2-7; 7 nucleotides align to TRBD1. The junction had 9 bases not matched to a gene; V was cut back by 2 bases and J by 4 bases. There are 15 residues in the CDR3. CDR1 is SGDLS, CDR2 YYNGEE, per germline. CDR3 in amino acids: CASSVNPGQMYEQYF. The CDR3 coding sequence is TGTGCCAGCAGCGTCAATCCGGGACAGATGTACGAGCAGTACTTC. Full variable domain (rest looked up from reference TRBV9 and TRBJ2-7): DSGVTQTPKHLITATGQRVTLRCSPRSGDLSVYWYQQSLDQGLQFLIQYYNGEERAKGNILERFSAQQFPDLHSELNLSSLELGDSALYFCASSVNPGQMYEQYFGPGTRLTVT.

This clone was recorded once. The chain recombines TRBV7-2 with TRBJ2-7; TRBD2 agrees at 9 bases. In germline, CDR1 is SGHTA, CDR2 FQGNSA. J lost 0 bases, V lost 3 bases, and 3 bases had no gene match. The CDR3 has 15 amino acids. The CDR3 sequence: CASSFGLASSYEQYF. In DNA, the CDR3 is TGTGCCAGCAGCTTCGGACTAGCGTCCTCCTACGAGCAGTACTTC.

With respect to this clone: Other DNA variants within this sample encode the same CDR3. This chain links TRBV7-2 with TRBJ2-7; possible D gene TRBD1, 5 bases. With 2 bases removed from V and 6 bases from J, the gap between germline ends came to 11 bases. This CDR3 region has 13 residues. CDR1 SGHTA and CDR2 FQGNSA come from the germline V gene. The CDR3 loop reads CASSLWGRGEQYF. The CDR3 DNA follows: TGTGCCAGCAGCTTATGGGGCAGAGGCGAGCAGTACTTC. Combining the CDR3 with reference TRBV7-2 and TRBJ2-7 gives the whole variable domain GAGVSQSPSNKVTEKGKDVELRCDPISGHTALYWYRQSLGQGLEFLIYFQGNSAPDKSGLPSDRFSAERTGGSVSTLTIQRTQQEDSAVYLCASSLWGRGEQYFGPGTRLTVT.

This rearrangement joins TRBV4-1 to TRBJ2-5; 10 bases match TRBD2. Germline CDR1 MGHRA, CDR2 YSYEKL. This CDR3 spans 15 amino acids. The V and J ends lost 0 bases and 10 bases, in that order; junction bases with no gene match: 8. CDR3 protein: CASSQDGTSVLNQYF. The CDR3 DNA reads TGCGCCAGCAGCCAAGATGGGACTAGCGTCTTGAACCAGTACTTC.

This clone was picked up a small number of times. V usage is TRBV29-1 and J usage is TRBJ2-1; D possibly corresponds to TRBD2 (6 bases). Trimming cost V 3 bases and J 9 bases, with 9 bases left between them. This CDR3 is 11 amino acids long. Germline V gene lookup returns CDR1 SQVTM and CDR2 ANQGSEA. In DNA form, the CDR3 reads TGCAGCGTTGACGTGGGGGGTGAGCAGTTCTTC. This translates into CSVDVGGEQFF.

The genes are TRBV28 and TRBJ1-1, with 7 bases fitting TRBD1. After removal of 5 bases from V and 6 bases from J, the junction contained 6 bases not matched to a gene. The CDR3 is 13 residues long. The germline V gene encodes CDR1 MDHEN and CDR2 SYDVKM. CDR3: CASSLTGSAEAFF. In DNA form, the CDR3 reads TGTGCCAGCAGTCTGACAGGGAGCGCTGAAGCTTTCTTT.

The rearrangement joins TRBV7-6 to TRBJ2-4; 9 bases line up with TRBD1. This CDR3 has 18 amino acids. Germline CDR1 and CDR2: SGHVS and FNYEAQ. J gave up 0 bases and V 2 bases, and 8 bases lay outside the gene matches. The CDR3 reads CASSLSPGQGIAKNIQYF. The CDR3 nucleotides read TGTGCCAGCAGCTTATCCCCCGGACAGGGGATAGCCAAAAACATTCAGTACTTC. Using reference TRBV7-6 and TRBJ2-4 for the parts outside the CDR3, the full variable domain is GAGVSQSPRYKVTKRGQDVALRCDPISGHVSLYWYRQALGQGPEFLTYFNYEAQQDKSGLPNDRFSAERPEGSISTLTIQRTEQRDSAMYRCASSLSPGQGIAKNIQYFGAGTRLSVL.

The rearrangement joins TRBV2 to TRBJ2-1; TRBD2 is a possible D gene (7 bases). V gave up 6 bases and J gave up 0 bases, with 21 bases separating them. Germline lookup yields CDR1 SNHLY and CDR2 FYNNEI. There are 18 residues in the CDR3. The CDR3 loop is CASRGLGGASSSYNEQFF. CDR3 nucleotides: TGTGCCAGCAGGGGTTTAGGGGGGGCCAGCAGCTCCTACAATGAGCAGTTCTTC.

This rearrangement joins TRBV11-3 to TRBJ2-3; D is possibly TRBD1 (5 bases). CDR3 length: 16 residues. The germline gives CDR1 SGHNT, CDR2 YENEEA. V was cut by 5 bases and J by 1 base, with 16 bases left in between. The CDR3 nucleotides read TGTGCCAGCAGCGCCGACAGTGTCGGCCGCACAGATACGCAGTATTTT. It translates to CASSADSVGRTDTQYF.

This clone was detected only a few times. The J gene is TRBJ2-7, the V gene TRBV4-3; the match to TRBD1 covers 9 bases. The CDR3 has 17 amino acids. Unmatched junction bases numbered 7, after V lost 0 bases and J lost 1 base. Germline-derived CDR1 and CDR2 are LGHNA and YSLEER. The CDR3 sequence is CASSQDNMGQGSYEQYF. DNA of the CDR3: TGCGCCAGCAGCCAAGATAATATGGGACAGGGTTCCTACGAGCAGTACTTC.

Turning to this clone: One end of the junction does not line up with germline, which may come from a read error. This chain connects TRBV28 to TRBJ1-2; D gene uncertain. This CDR3 is 10 amino acids long. Germline V CDR1 and CDR2: MDHEN, SYDVKM. The DNA of the CDR3 is TGTGCCAGCAATAACAATGGCTACACCTTC. This sequence encodes CASNNNGYTF.

The gene calls are TRBV5-1 and TRBJ1-2; D is possibly TRBD1 (5 bases). Between the trimmed V and J ends, which lost 0 bases and 7 bases, there was a span of 13 bases. Germline loops: CDR1 SGHRS, CDR2 YFSETQ. The CDR3 loop spans 14 amino acids. Here the CDR3 reads CASSLATGDIGYTF. CDR3 sequence (DNA): TGCGCCAGCAGCTTGGCCACGGGGGATATTGGCTACACCTTC.